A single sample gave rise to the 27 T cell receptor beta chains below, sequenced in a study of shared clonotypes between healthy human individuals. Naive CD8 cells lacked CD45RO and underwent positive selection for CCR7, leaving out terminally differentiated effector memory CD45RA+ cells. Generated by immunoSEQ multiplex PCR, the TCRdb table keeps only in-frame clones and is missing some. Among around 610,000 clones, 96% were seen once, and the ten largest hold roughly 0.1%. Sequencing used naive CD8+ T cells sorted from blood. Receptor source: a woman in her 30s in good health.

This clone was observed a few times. CDR3 sequence reads: CASSQGTGVGTEAFF. In DNA form, the CDR3 reads TGTGCCAGCAGCCAAGGGACAGGGGTAGGGACTGAAGCTTTCTTT. The J gene is TRBJ1-1, the V gene TRBV14, with 9 bases fitting TRBD1. The V gene end was trimmed by 1 base and the J gene end by 5 bases; junction bases not matched to a gene: 5. CDR3 length equals 15 residues. Germline CDR1 SGHDN, CDR2 FVKESK.

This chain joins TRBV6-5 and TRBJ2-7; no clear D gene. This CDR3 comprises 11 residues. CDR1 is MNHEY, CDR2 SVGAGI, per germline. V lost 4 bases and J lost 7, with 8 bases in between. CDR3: CASSSTGEQYF. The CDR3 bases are TGTGCCAGCAGTTCGACGGGTGAGCAGTACTTC.

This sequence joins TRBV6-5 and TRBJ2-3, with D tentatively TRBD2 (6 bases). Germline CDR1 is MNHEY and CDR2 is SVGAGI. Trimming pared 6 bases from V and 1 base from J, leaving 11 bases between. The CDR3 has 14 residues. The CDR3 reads CASSVSGRTDTQYF. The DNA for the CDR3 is TGTGCCAGCAGCGTTAGCGGCCGCACAGATACGCAGTATTTT.

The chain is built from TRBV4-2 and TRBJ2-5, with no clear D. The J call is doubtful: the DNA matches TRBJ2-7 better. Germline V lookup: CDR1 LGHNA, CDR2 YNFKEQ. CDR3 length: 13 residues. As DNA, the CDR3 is TGTGCCAGCAGCCAGAGCCTGGCATACGAGCAGTACTTC. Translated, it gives CASSQSLAYEQYF.

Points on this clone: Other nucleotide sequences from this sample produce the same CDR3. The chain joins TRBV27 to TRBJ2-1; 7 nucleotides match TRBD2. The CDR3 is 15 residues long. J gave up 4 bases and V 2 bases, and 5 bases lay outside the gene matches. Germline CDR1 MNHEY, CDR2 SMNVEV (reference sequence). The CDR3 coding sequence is TGTGCCAGCAGTTTAGGGCTAGCGGATTACAATGAGCAGTTCTTC. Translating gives CASSLGLADYNEQFF.

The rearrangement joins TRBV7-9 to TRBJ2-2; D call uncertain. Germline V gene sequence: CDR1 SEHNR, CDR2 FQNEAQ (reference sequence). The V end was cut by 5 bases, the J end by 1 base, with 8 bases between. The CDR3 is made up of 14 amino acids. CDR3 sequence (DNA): TGTGCCAGCAGCCCGACCGGGAACACCGGGGAGCTGTTTTTT. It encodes CASSPTGNTGELFF.

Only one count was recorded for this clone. The CDR3 sequence is CASSSGGLDQPQHF. The DNA for the CDR3 is TGTGCCAGCAGTTCTGGGGGGCTTGATCAGCCCCAGCATTTT. V usage is TRBV6-6 and J usage is TRBJ1-5, with D perhaps matching TRBD1 (6 bases). The CDR3 totals 14 residues. The germline gives CDR1 MNHNY, CDR2 SVGAGI (reference sequence). Trimming stripped 4 bases from V and 5 bases from J, with 12 bases between.

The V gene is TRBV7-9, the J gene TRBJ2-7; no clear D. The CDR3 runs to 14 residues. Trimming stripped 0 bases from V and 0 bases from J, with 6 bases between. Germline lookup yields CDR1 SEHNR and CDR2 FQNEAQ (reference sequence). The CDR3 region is CASSLAENSYEQYF. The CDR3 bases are TGTGCCAGCAGCTTAGCCGAGAACTCCTACGAGCAGTACTTC.

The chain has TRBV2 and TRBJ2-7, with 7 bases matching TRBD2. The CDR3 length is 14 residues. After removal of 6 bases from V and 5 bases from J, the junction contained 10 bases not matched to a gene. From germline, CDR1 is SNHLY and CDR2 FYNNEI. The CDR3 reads CASSRLGGGNEQYF. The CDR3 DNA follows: TGTGCCAGCAGCCGCCTGGGCGGGGGTAACGAGCAGTACTTC.

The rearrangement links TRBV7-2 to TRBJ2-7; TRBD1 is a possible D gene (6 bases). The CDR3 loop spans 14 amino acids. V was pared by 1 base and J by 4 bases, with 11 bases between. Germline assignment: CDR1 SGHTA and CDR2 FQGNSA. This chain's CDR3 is CASSLGTEYYEQYF. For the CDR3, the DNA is TGTGCCAGCAGCTTAGGGACAGAGTATTACGAGCAGTACTTC.

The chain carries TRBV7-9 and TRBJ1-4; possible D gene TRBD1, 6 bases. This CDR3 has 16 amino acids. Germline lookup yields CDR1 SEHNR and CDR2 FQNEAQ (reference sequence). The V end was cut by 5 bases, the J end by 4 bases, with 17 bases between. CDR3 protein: CASSLFTGPGNEKLFF. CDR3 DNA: TGTGCCAGCAGCCTTTTCACAGGGCCCGGTAATGAAAAACTGTTTTTT.

In DNA, the CDR3 is TGTGCCAGCAGTTACCGGGAGTCGTACGAGCAGTACTTC. Its translation is CASSYRESYEQYF. This chain links TRBV5-4 with TRBJ2-7, with D maybe TRBD2 (6 bases). Trimming removed 5 bases from V and 4 bases from J, with 13 bases in between. Per germline, CDR1 SGHNT and CDR2 YYREEE (reference sequence). This CDR3 region has 13 residues.

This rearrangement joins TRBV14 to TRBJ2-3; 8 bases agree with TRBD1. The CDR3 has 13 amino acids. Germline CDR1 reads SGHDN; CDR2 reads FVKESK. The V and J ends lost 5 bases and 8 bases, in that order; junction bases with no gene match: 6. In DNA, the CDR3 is TGTGCCAGCAGCGAGATTACAGGGGGTACGCAGTATTTT. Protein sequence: CASSEITGGTQYF.

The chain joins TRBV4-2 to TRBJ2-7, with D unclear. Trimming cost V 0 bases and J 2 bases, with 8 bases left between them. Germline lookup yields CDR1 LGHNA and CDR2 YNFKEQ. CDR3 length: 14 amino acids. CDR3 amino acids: CASSQEDWTYEQYF. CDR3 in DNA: TGTGCCAGCAGCCAAGAGGATTGGACCTACGAGCAGTACTTC.

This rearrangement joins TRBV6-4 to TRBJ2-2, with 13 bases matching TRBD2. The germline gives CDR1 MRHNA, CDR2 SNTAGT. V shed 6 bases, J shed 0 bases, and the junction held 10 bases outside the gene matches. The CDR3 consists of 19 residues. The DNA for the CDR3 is TGTGCCAGCAGGGGGACTAGCGGGAAAAGTATAACGAACACCGGGGAGCTGTTTTTT. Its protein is CASRGTSGKSITNTGELFF.

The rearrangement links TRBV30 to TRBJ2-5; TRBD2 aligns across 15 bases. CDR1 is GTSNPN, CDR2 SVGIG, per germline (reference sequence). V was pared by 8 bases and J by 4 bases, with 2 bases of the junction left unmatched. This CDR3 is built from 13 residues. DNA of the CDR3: TGTGCCGAGGGACTAGCGGGAGGAGAGACCCAGTACTTC. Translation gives CAEGLAGGETQYF.

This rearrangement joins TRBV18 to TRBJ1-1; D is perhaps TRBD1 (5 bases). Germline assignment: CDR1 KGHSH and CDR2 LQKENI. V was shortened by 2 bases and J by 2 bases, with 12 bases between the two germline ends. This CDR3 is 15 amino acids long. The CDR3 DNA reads TGTGCCAGCTCACCATTAGTGGACACAAACACTGAAGCTTTCTTT. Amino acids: CASSPLVDTNTEAFF.

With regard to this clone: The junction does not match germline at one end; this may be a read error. CDR3 bases: TGCGCCAGCAGCCAAGAAGGACTAGCGGGCCGGTGGTTC. Its protein product is CASSQEGLAGRWF. The rearrangement links TRBV4-1 to TRBJ2-7; 11 bases agree with TRBD2. Looked up from germline, CDR1 is MGHRA and CDR2 is YSYEKL. The CDR3 is made up of 13 amino acids.

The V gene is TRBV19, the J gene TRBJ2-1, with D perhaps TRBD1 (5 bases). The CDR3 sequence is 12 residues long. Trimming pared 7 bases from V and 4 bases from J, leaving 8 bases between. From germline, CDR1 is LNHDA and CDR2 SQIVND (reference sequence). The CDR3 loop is CASTGLYNEQFF. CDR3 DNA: TGTGCCAGTACAGGGTTGTACAATGAGCAGTTCTTC.

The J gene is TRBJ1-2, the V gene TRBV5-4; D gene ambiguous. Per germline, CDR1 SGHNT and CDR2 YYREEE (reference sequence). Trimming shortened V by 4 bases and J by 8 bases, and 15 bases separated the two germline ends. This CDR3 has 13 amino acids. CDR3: CASSPGQTGGYTF. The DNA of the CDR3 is TGTGCCAGCAGCCCTGGCCAAACGGGAGGCTACACCTTC.

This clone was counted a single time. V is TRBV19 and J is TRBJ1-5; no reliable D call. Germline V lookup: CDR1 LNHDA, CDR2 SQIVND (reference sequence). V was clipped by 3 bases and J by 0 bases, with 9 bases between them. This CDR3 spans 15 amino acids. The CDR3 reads CASSMASYSNQPQHF. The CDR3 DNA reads TGTGCCAGTAGTATGGCCAGTTATAGCAATCAGCCCCAGCATTTT.

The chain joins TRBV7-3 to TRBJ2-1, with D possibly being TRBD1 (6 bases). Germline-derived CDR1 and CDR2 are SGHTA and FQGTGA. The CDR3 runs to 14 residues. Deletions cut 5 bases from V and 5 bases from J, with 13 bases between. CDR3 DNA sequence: TGTGCCAGCAGCCACGCAACAGGGAACAATGAGCAGTTCTTC. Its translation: CASSHATGNNEQFF. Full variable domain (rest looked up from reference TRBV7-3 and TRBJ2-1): GAGVSQTPSNKVTEKGKYVELRCDPISGHTALYWYRQSLGQGPEFLIYFQGTGAADDSGLPNDRFFAVRPEGSVSTLKIQRTERGDSAVYLCASSHATGNNEQFFGPGTRLTVL.

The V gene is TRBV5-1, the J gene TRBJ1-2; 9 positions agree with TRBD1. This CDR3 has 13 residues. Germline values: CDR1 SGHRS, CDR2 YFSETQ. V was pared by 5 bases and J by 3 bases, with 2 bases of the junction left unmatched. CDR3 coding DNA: TGCGCCAGCAGGAGACAGGGGGACTATGGCTACACCTTC. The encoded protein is CASRRQGDYGYTF.

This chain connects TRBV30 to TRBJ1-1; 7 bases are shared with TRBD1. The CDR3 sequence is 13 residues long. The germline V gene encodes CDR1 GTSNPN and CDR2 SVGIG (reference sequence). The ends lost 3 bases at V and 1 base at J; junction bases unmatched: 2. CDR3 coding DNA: TGTGCCTGGAGGGACAGGCGGAACACTGAAGCTTTCTTT. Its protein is CAWRDRRNTEAFF.

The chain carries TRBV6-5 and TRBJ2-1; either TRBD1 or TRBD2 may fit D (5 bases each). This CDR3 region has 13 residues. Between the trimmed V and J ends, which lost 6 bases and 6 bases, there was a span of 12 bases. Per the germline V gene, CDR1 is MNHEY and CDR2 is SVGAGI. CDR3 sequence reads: CASSRDGFNEQFF. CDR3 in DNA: TGTGCCAGCAGCAGGGACGGATTCAATGAGCAGTTCTTC.

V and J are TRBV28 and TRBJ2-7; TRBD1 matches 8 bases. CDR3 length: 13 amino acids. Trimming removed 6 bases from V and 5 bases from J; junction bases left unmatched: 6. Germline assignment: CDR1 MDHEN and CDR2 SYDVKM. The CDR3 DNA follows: TGTGCCAGCAGAGGGGGACAGGCGGACGAGCAGTACTTC. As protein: CASRGGQADEQYF. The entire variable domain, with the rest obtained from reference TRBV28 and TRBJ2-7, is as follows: DVKVTQSSRYLVKRTGEKVFLECVQDMDHENMFWYRQDPGLGLRLIYFSYDVKMKEKGDIPEGYSVSREKKERFSLILESASTNQTSMYLCASRGGQADEQYFGPGTRLTVT.

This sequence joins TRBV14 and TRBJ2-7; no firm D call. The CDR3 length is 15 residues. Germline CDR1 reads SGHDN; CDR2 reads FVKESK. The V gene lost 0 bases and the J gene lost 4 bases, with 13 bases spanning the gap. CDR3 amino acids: CASSQDFIGKYEQYF. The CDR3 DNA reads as TGTGCCAGCAGCCAAGATTTTATTGGGAAATACGAGCAGTACTTC.